The rows below give T cell receptor beta chains drawn from one sample of a study of cytomegalovirus exposure and HLA in healthy donors. Using immunoSEQ multiplex PCR, the repertoire was profiled, and TCRdb retains in-frame clones only, with some absent. This sample has 120,000 or so clones; 75% to 85% occur once, and the top ten carry 2.5% to 3.5%. Material for sequencing was PBMCs. These TCRs come from a male donor in good health and CMV-seronegative. Both conserved end residues are part of each CDR3. The D gene is left open where the match is weak. Clone sizes are given selectively: once, few, many, or a class where the clone is expanded.

d_gene	v_gene	abundance	j_gene	CDR3nt	CDR3aa
TRBD1	TRBV25-1	-	TRBJ2-2	TGTGCCAGCAGTGAATTTGGACAGGGGGGACTTGGCACCGGGGAGCTGTTTTTT	CASSEFGQGGLGTGELFF
-	TRBV6-1	few	TRBJ1-5	TGTGCCAGCAGTCTAGCAGGGGCGACCAATCAGCCCCAGCATTTT	CASSLAGATNQPQHF
-	TRBV30	-	TRBJ1-3	TGTGCCTCGTTGACAGTCTCTGGAAACACCATATATTTT	CASLTVSGNTIYF
-	TRBV30	-	TRBJ2-7	TGTGCCTGGAGTTCCAAAGTCGGTTACGAGCAGTACTTC	CAWSSKVGYEQYF
TRBD1	TRBV5-1	-	TRBJ1-1	TGCGCCAGCAGACAGGGGGTCGGGGGCATGAACACTGAAGCTTTCTTT	CASRQGVGGMNTEAFF
TRBD1	TRBV5-1	-	TRBJ1-6	TGCGCCAGCAGCCAGGACAGGGTTAATTCACCCCTCCACTTT	CASSQDRVNSPLHF
TRBD2	TRBV5-4	-	TRBJ2-1	TGTGCCAGCAGCACCTCTAGCGGGGAATGGCATGAGCAGTTCTTC	CASSTSSGEWHEQFF
TRBD2	TRBV2	few	TRBJ2-3	TGTGCCAGCAGTAGTTTCGGGACTAGCGGGGGTGGGGATTTT	CASSSFGTSGGGDF
TRBD1	TRBV27	-	TRBJ1-6	TGTGCCAGCCGATACAGGGGGGCGGATAATTCACCCCTCCACTTT	CASRYRGADNSPLHF
TRBD1	TRBV30	-	TRBJ1-2	TGTGCCTGGATCCTGGAGGGCTTACAGGGGGCAGCTAACTATGGCTACACCTTC	CAWILEGLQGAANYGYTF
TRBD1	TRBV6-6	-	TRBJ1-5	TGTGCCAGCAGACCCGACAGGGGGCCTCAGCCCCAGCATTTT	CASRPDRGPQPQHF
-	TRBV15	-	TRBJ2-2	TGTGCCACCAGCAGAGATCGATTTAGGGGGGGCCTGGACACCGGGGAGCTGTTTTTT	CATSRDRFRGGLDTGELFF
-	TRBV11-2	-	TRBJ1-3	TGTGCCAGCAGCTTAGATAGGACAAGTGGAAACACCATATATTTT	CASSLDRTSGNTIYF
TRBD2	TRBV5-1	-	TRBJ2-4	TGCGCCAGCAGCTTGGAACCCACCCAGCCCGGGAGGGGAGCCAAAAACAGTCAGTACTTC	CASSLEPTQPGRGAKNSQYF
-	TRBV5-4	-	TRBJ2-3	TGTGCCAGCAGCTCGGTCGCAGCGCAAGATACGCAGTATTTT	CASSSVAAQDTQYF
-	TRBV27	-	TRBJ2-3	TGTGCCAGCAGTTTACGTGGGGAAGCAGGGCCTAATCAGCCCCAGTATTTT	CASSLRGEAGPNQPQYF
TRBD2	TRBV27	-	TRBJ2-3	TGTGCCAGCAGACCACTAGCGGGAGGTTCCACAGATACGCAGTATTTT	CASRPLAGGSTDTQYF
-	TRBV4-3	-	TRBJ2-7	TGCGCCAGCAGCCAAGTATGGGACTCCTCTGGCGAGCAGTACTTC	CASSQVWDSSGEQYF
-	TRBV10-3	-	TRBJ2-1	TGTGCCACAGACGCCGGGACTCTGAATGCCAATGAGCAGTTCTTC	CATDAGTLNANEQFF
TRBD1	TRBV7-8	-	TRBJ1-1	TGTGCCAGCAGCTTAGGACAGGGAAACACTGAAGCTTTCTTT	CASSLGQGNTEAFF
TRBD2	TRBV2	-	TRBJ2-1	TGTGCCAGCAGTGCAGGCGGGAGAAAGTTCTTC	CASSAGGRKFF
TRBD1	TRBV15	-	TRBJ1-1	TGTGCCGCCAGATACAGGGGGCCTGAGAACACTGAAGCTTTCTTT	CAARYRGPENTEAFF
TRBD1	TRBV5-1	-	TRBJ2-1	TGCGCCAGCAGCAGGGACAGGGGCGTAAACAATGAGCAGTTCTTC	CASSRDRGVNNEQFF
-	TRBV30	-	TRBJ1-1	TGTGCCTGGAGTGTGGGGGGGGGCGGCGTCACTGAAGCTTTCTTT	CAWSVGGGGVTEAFF
-	TRBV5-6	-	TRBJ1-1	TGTGCCAGCAGCGCCGGGGGGGACACTGAAGCTTTCTTT	CASSAGGDTEAFF
-	TRBV7-9	-	TRBJ2-2	TGTTCCAGCAGCTCCCCGGACAGTGCCTGGCTGGAGCTGTTTTTT	CSSSSPDSAWLELFF
-	TRBV4-2	-	TRBJ1-2	TGTGCCAGCAGCCCACCGGGGGTCGGGGGTAACTATGGCTACACCTTC	CASSPPGVGGNYGYTF
-	TRBV6-5	-	TRBJ2-1	TGTGCCAGCAGTTATATGGGGAGCTCCTACAATGAGCAGTTCTTC	CASSYMGSSYNEQFF
-	TRBV20-1	-	TRBJ2-1	TGCAGTGCGATACCTAGAGATGAGCAGTTCTTC	CSAIPRDEQFF
-	TRBV14	-	TRBJ2-6	TGTGCCAGCAGCCCCTTGGGGGGAAGCTCTGGGGCCAACGTCCTGACTTTC	CASSPLGGSSGANVLTF
TRBD2	TRBV5-1	-	TRBJ2-7	TGCGCCAGCAGCTTGGGGACCCGGGGGGGCTACGAGCAGTACTTC	CASSLGTRGGYEQYF
TRBD1	TRBV9	-	TRBJ2-2	TGTGCCAGCAGCGTTCCAACAGGGGCGAACACCGGGGAGCTGTTTTTT	CASSVPTGANTGELFF
-	TRBV7-9	-	TRBJ1-2	TGTGCCAGCAGCTTAGATCACAGATATGGCTACACCTTC	CASSLDHRYGYTF
-	TRBV5-6	-	TRBJ2-7	TGTGCCAGCAGCCTAGGACAGTTAACCTACGAGCAGTACTTC	CASSLGQLTYEQYF
-	TRBV6-5	-	TRBJ1-2	TGTGCCAGCAGCCCGTATGTAGACTATGGCTACACCTTC	CASSPYVDYGYTF
-	TRBV5-4	-	TRBJ1-2	TGTGCCAGCAGCTTGGTCCCGGGGAGCTATGGCTACACCTTC	CASSLVPGSYGYTF
-	TRBV7-9	-	TRBJ2-1	TGTGCCAGCAGCTTAGATCGGACAGATTACAATGAGCAGTTCTTC	CASSLDRTDYNEQFF
TRBD2	TRBV28	-	TRBJ2-5	TGTGCCAGCAGTCCGCTGTGGGCGGGGGGGTACCAAGAGACCCAGTACTTC	CASSPLWAGGYQETQYF
TRBD1	TRBV5-8	-	TRBJ1-1	TGTGCCAGCAGCATTCGGGGGACAGGGGGCAGGTACACTGAAGCTTTCTTT	CASSIRGTGGRYTEAFF
-	TRBV15	-	TRBJ1-4	TGTGCCACCAGCAGCCCAGAGCGCGAAAAACTGTTTTTT	CATSSPEREKLFF